This T cell receptor (beta chain) was documented in a study of blood T cell repertoires in COVID-19. This CDR3 has 16 amino acids. The germline V gene encodes CDR1 WSHSY and CDR2 SAAADI. V dropped 2 bases and J dropped 4; count of bases not matched to a gene: 8. Sequencing was performed with immunoSEQ multiplex PCR; in TCRdb, only in-frame clones are kept and a portion is missing. Found here are 380,000 or so clones, roughly 88% of them singletons; the top ten hold 0.9% to 1%. The V call is TRBV10-2, the J call TRBJ1-5; 7 bases align to TRBD1. This receptor was identified in a woman aged 25 to 39 with acute COVID-19. The source material was PBMCs or T cells enriched from blood (not recorded which). The CDR3 nucleotides read TGCGCCAGCAGTGAGGGCGGAGGGGGCGGTAATCAGCCCCAGCATTTT. Protein product: CASSEGGGGGNQPQHF.